The source of this T cell receptor beta chain is a study of beta chain features in type 1 diabetes. The CDR3 is made up of 14 amino acids. Looked up from germline, CDR1 is SGDLS and CDR2 is YYNGEE. V dropped 4 bases and J dropped 4 bases, with 15 bases sitting between them. Expressed TCRB transcripts were sequenced because the isolated RNA had all been reverse transcribed beforehand. Produced via immunoSEQ multiplex PCR; TCRdb's table is partial and in-frame only. The table lists just over 600,000 clones, roughly 16% of them singletons. Sequences were obtained from naive CD4+ T cells from blood. J is TRBJ2-7 and V is TRBV9; D might be TRBD1 or TRBD2, each matching 5 bases. This sequence originates from a man aged 18 to 29 in good health. CDR3 nucleotides: TGTGCCAGCAGCCCTGGGACCCTTACATACGAGCAGTACTTC. This sequence encodes CASSPGTLTYEQYF.